The 25 T cell receptor beta chains below were found in one sample sequenced in a study of identical twins. TCRdb called the 5' RACE reads again in MiXCR, with one record for every CDR3 protein. The sample consists of under 300,000 distinct CDR3 sequences, over 12% of them appearing once. Sequenced: memory (CD45RO+) T cells sorted from blood. The receptors stem from a woman under 30 in good health.

This clonotype was counted between two and nine times. This chain links TRBV7-3 with TRBJ2-3; D might be TRBD1 or TRBD2, each matching 5 bases. V lost 3 bases and J 2 bases, leaving 9 bases between the germline ends. The germline CDR1 and CDR2 sequences are SGHTA and FQGTGA. The CDR3 has 14 amino acids. CDR3 DNA sequence: TGTGCCAGCAGCTTCCCGGGGACCACAGATACGCAGTATTTT. Protein product: CASSFPGTTDTQYF.

This clonotype was detected many times. One end of the junction fails to match germline, which may point to a read error. The V call is TRBV3-1, the J call TRBJ2-2, with D unresolved. The germline gives CDR1 LGHDT, CDR2 YNNKEL (reference sequence). CDR3 length: 12 residues. CDR3 region: CASSRGTGELFF. DNA for the CDR3: TGCGCCAGCAGTCGCGGCACCGGGGAGCTGTTTTTT.

CDR3 residues: CASFADTYNEQFF. CDR3 in DNA: TGCGCCAGCTTCGCAGATACCTACAATGAGCAGTTCTTC. The chain links TRBV5-1 to TRBJ2-1; no reliable D call. The V end was cut by 7 bases, the J end by 2 bases, with 10 bases between. The CDR3 is made up of 13 amino acids. In germline, CDR1 is SGHRS, CDR2 YFSETQ.

The V gene is TRBV4-1, the J gene TRBJ2-3, with D perhaps TRBD1 (5 bases). Germline V gene sequence: CDR1 MGHRA, CDR2 YSYEKL. Trimming pared 3 bases from V and 0 bases from J, leaving 7 bases between. The CDR3 runs to 14 residues. This CDR3 reads CASSQTASTDTQYF. In nucleotides, the CDR3 is TGCGCCAGCAGCCAGACAGCTAGCACAGATACGCAGTATTTT.

This clonotype has only a few counts. V is TRBV3-1 and J is TRBJ1-4, with 7 nucleotides matching TRBD1. The CDR3 spans 18 residues. Germline CDR1 reads LGHDT; CDR2 reads YNNKEL (reference sequence). Trimming at V came to 4 bases and at J to 5 bases, leaving 16 bases not matched to a gene. As DNA, the CDR3 is TGTGCCAGCAGCCGCGACAGGGTCGGCTCGAGTTGGAATGAAAAACTGTTTTTT. This codes for CASSRDRVGSSWNEKLFF.

This clonotype was seen ten or more times. The chain employs TRBV7-9 and TRBJ1-1; 8 bases map to TRBD1. V gave up 1 base and J gave up 9 bases; unmatched junction bases: 4. This CDR3 comprises 13 residues. Per germline, CDR1 SEHNR and CDR2 FQNEAQ (reference sequence). The CDR3: CASSLDRGRQAFF. CDR3 bases: TGTGCCAGCAGCTTAGACAGGGGGAGGCAAGCTTTCTTT.

The chain is built from TRBV7-9 and TRBJ2-1; 9 bases align to TRBD2. V shed 0 bases, J shed 6 bases, and the junction held 6 bases outside the gene matches. This CDR3 is 16 amino acids long. CDR1 and CDR2 (germline): SEHNR, FQNEAQ (reference sequence). For the CDR3, the DNA is TGTGCCAGCAGCTTAGCGGGCGCGGGAGGGGTCAATGAGCAGTTCTTC. This translates into CASSLAGAGGVNEQFF.

This clonotype has more than one count but fewer than ten. The gene calls are TRBV7-8 and TRBJ2-3, with D perhaps TRBD2 (5 bases). The CDR3 length is 11 residues. Germline V lookup: CDR1 SGHVS, CDR2 FQNEAQ. The CDR3 loop is CSSTGTDTQYF. The CDR3 coding sequence is TGTTCCTCGACGGGAACAGATACGCAGTATTTT.

The genes are TRBV12-3 or TRBV12-4 and TRBJ1-3, with 7 nucleotides matching TRBD1. The trim removed 3 bases at V and 7 bases at J, leaving 0 bases unmatched. CDR3 size: 12 residues. CDR3 sequence reads: CASSLDRNTIYF. The DNA for the CDR3 is TGTGCCAGCAGTTTGGACAGGAACACCATATATTTT.

This clonotype occurred a few times. The chain is built from TRBV20-1 and TRBJ2-1, with 12 bases lining up with TRBD2. Germline CDR1 and CDR2: DFQATT and SNEGSKA (reference sequence). This CDR3 contains 17 residues. V lost 0 bases and J lost 7; bases outside the gene matches: 10. The CDR3 bases are TGCAGTGCTAGAGATCCGGCTAGCGGGAGGGGCTCGAATGAGCAGTTCTTC. It is translated as CSARDPASGRGSNEQFF.

The table lists this clonotype with a few counts. This chain joins TRBV20-1 and TRBJ1-1, with D possibly being TRBD1 (6 bases). V lost 1 base and J 1 base, leaving 10 bases between the germline ends. The CDR3 contains 14 residues. CDR1 is DFQATT and CDR2 is SNEGSKA in the germline V gene (reference sequence). The chain's CDR3 is CSARAGATNTEAFF. The CDR3 DNA is TGCAGTGCTAGAGCAGGGGCCACGAACACTGAAGCTTTCTTT.

This clonotype was observed a few times. V and J are TRBV20-1 and TRBJ2-3; D might be TRBD2 (6 bases). Trimming removed 2 bases at V and 0 bases at J, with 18 bases between. This CDR3 is built from 17 residues. CDR1 is DFQATT and CDR2 is SNEGSKA in the germline V gene (reference sequence). The CDR3 DNA follows: TGCAGTGCTAGACCTCGTTTAGGCGGAGGGAGCACAGATACGCAGTATTTT. It is translated as CSARPRLGGGSTDTQYF.

This chain uses TRBV11-2 with TRBJ2-1; D might be TRBD2 (5 bases). Per germline, CDR1 SGHAT and CDR2 FQNNGV. The V gene lost 0 bases and the J gene lost 2 bases, with 17 bases spanning the gap. The CDR3 is made up of 18 amino acids. Here the CDR3 reads CASSLDPHAGGTYNEQFF. In DNA, the CDR3 is TGTGCCAGCAGCTTAGATCCTCACGCGGGTGGCACCTACAATGAGCAGTTCTTC. The full variable domain, its missing parts supplied by reference TRBV11-2 and TRBJ2-1, is EAGVAQSPRYKIIEKRQSVAFWCNPISGHATLYWYQQILGQGPKLLIQFQNNGVVDDSQLPKDRFSAERLKGVDSTLKIQPAKLEDSAVYLCASSLDPHAGGTYNEQFFGPGTRLTVL.

This clonotype was observed a handful of times. The chain combines TRBV30 with TRBJ2-2; TRBD1 aligns across 10 bases. After removal of 7 bases from V and 6 bases from J, the junction contained 8 bases not matched to a gene. Germline loops: CDR1 GTSNPN, CDR2 SVGIG (reference sequence). This CDR3 region has 14 residues. The CDR3 region is CASQSGTGAGELFF. The DNA for the CDR3 is TGTGCCTCCCAGTCTGGGACAGGGGCCGGGGAGCTGTTTTTT. Full variable domain (rest looked up from reference TRBV30 and TRBJ2-2): SQTIHQWPATLVQPVGSPLSLECTVEGTSNPNLYWYRQAAGRGLQLLFYSVGIGQISSEVPQNLSASRPQDRQFILSSKKLLLSDSGFYLCASQSGTGAGELFFGEGSRLTVL.

The rearrangement joins TRBV6-1 to TRBJ2-7, with D perhaps matching TRBD1 (5 bases). CDR1 is MNHNS and CDR2 is SASEGT in the germline V gene. Deletions cut 2 bases from V and 5 bases from J, with 7 bases between. This CDR3 spans 12 amino acids. The CDR3 DNA reads TGTGCCAGCAGTGAACAGGGTCACGAGCAGTACTTC. It yields the protein CASSEQGHEQYF.

This clonotype was seen at least ten times. The J gene is TRBJ2-1, the V gene TRBV7-9; D gene unclear. The CDR3 spans 13 residues. Germline CDR1 and CDR2: SEHNR and FQNEAQ (reference sequence). Trimming removed 5 bases at V and 4 bases at J, with 9 bases between. The DNA for the CDR3 is TGTGCCAGCAGCGTGGGTCAGTACAATGAGCAGTTCTTC. It specifies CASSVGQYNEQFF.

In its sample, this clonotype was seen a few times. The V and J genes are TRBV7-8 and TRBJ2-7, with a tentative D call TRBD1 (6 bases). CDR1 is SGHVS and CDR2 is FQNEAQ in the germline V gene. CDR3 length: 14 residues. V was cut by 2 bases and J by 4 bases, with 12 bases left in between. The CDR3 reads CASSLSPGVYEQYF. CDR3 nucleotides: TGTGCCAGCAGCTTATCTCCAGGGGTTTACGAGCAGTACTTC.

This clonotype was seen only a few times. CDR3 in amino acids: CASRIRRDIQYF. The CDR3 nucleotides are TGTGCCAGCAGAATCCGCCGGGACATTCAGTACTTC. The chain employs TRBV5-5 and TRBJ2-7, with D unresolved. The DNA end lines up better with TRBJ2-4; the J call may be wrong. Germline assignment: CDR1 SGHKS and CDR2 YYEKEE (reference sequence). This CDR3 is built from 12 residues.

The CDR3 sequence is CASSRPGADTQYF. The CDR3 bases are TGTGCCAGCAGTAGACCCGGCGCAGATACGCAGTATTTT. V gene TRBV6-1 combines with J gene TRBJ2-3; D not certain. This CDR3 is 13 amino acids long. The V and J ends lost 5 bases and 4 bases respectively, with 10 bases between them. The germline V gene encodes CDR1 MNHNS and CDR2 SASEGT.

Comments on this clonotype: A much larger clone lies one base from this, so it may be a read error. The chain couples TRBV27 to TRBJ2-1; D is tentatively TRBD1 or TRBD2 (5 bases each). This CDR3 is built from 15 residues. Germline values: CDR1 MNHEY, CDR2 SMNVEV (reference sequence). In DNA, the CDR3 is TGTGCCGGCAGTTTGAGGGGTAGCTCCTACAATGAGCAGTTCTTC. This encodes CAGSLRGSSYNEQFF.

The table lists this clonotype with a few counts. This chain links TRBV20-1 with TRBJ2-1; 10 nucleotides line up with TRBD1. Germline assignment: CDR1 DFQATT and CDR2 SNEGSKA (reference sequence). Trimming cost V 1 base and J 4 bases; bases outside gene matches: 4. This CDR3 contains 15 residues. CDR3 coding DNA: TGCAGTGCTAGAGTAACGGACAGGGGGTACAATGAGCAGTTCTTC. It codes for CSARVTDRGYNEQFF.

This clonotype was counted ten times or more. The CDR3 DNA reads as TGCGCCAGCAGCCTCGACTGGAACAATGAGCAGTTCTTC. This encodes CASSLDWNNEQFF. The V and J genes are TRBV5-1 and TRBJ2-1, with D unclear. CDR1 and CDR2 from the germline V gene are SGHRS and YFSETQ. This CDR3 spans 13 amino acids. With 4 bases removed from V and 5 bases from J, the gap between germline ends came to 10 bases.

On this clonotype: A much bigger clone sits one base away, suggesting this may be a read error. This chain uses TRBV12-3 or TRBV12-4 with TRBJ2-2; D remains unclear. The CDR3 length is 13 residues. V gave up 3 bases and J gave up 5 bases, with 7 bases separating them. This CDR3 reads CASSFVWTGELFF. CDR3 nucleotide sequence: TGTGCCAGCAGTTTCGTCTGGACCGGGGAGCTGTTTTTT.

V usage is TRBV27 and J usage is TRBJ2-7, with D maybe TRBD2 (5 bases). Trimming left V 3 bases short and J 1 base short, with 10 bases between. Germline CDR1 is MNHEY and CDR2 is SMNVEV (reference sequence). This CDR3 spans 14 amino acids. The CDR3 loop is CASSFRGNSYEQYF. The CDR3 DNA reads as TGTGCCAGCAGTTTTCGGGGAAATTCCTACGAGCAGTACTTC.

This clonotype has more than one count but fewer than ten. The rearrangement links TRBV5-1 to TRBJ2-7; 7 bases align to TRBD1. V shed 4 bases, J shed 11 bases, and the junction held 12 bases outside the gene matches. CDR3 size: 13 residues. Germline-derived CDR1 and CDR2 are SGHRS and YFSETQ. As DNA, the CDR3 is TGCGCCAGCAGCCCGGCCCCCGACAGGGTTAAGTACTTC. It translates to CASSPAPDRVKYF.